The 31 T cell receptor beta chains below were found in one sample sequenced in a study of T cells in localized non-small cell lung cancer. Method: immunoSEQ multiplex PCR; TCRdb's copy keeps in-frame clones and lacks some. In the table there are under 75,000 clones, 70% to 90% of which are singletons. Sequenced here: peripheral blood, sampled before any cancer treatment. Every receptor here comes from a male donor older than 55 with stage III squamous cell lung carcinoma.

The V and J genes are TRBV19 and TRBJ1-5; D is ambiguous. The germline gives CDR1 LNHDA, CDR2 SQIVND (reference sequence). V was pared by 5 bases and J by 3 bases, with 11 bases between. The CDR3 sequence is 14 residues long. The CDR3 here is CASSFGVDNQPQHF. CDR3 coding DNA: TGTGCCAGTAGTTTCGGGGTCGACAATCAGCCCCAGCATTTT.

This chain joins TRBV5-6 and TRBJ1-1; D remains ambiguous. The CDR3 runs to 13 residues. V was clipped by 2 bases and J by 5 bases, with 10 bases between them. Germline loops: CDR1 SGHDT, CDR2 YYEEEE. The DNA for the CDR3 is TGTGCCAGCAGCTTTACCGGGAGAACTGAAGCTTTCTTT. This encodes CASSFTGRTEAFF.

The chain combines TRBV5-1 with TRBJ1-3; D is possibly TRBD1 (5 bases). Germline V gives CDR1 SGHRS, CDR2 YFSETQ. V lost 4 bases and J 2 bases, leaving 7 bases between the germline ends. The CDR3 contains 13 residues. In nucleotides, the CDR3 is TGCGCCAGCAGCACACAGGCTGGAAACACCATATATTTT. Its translation is CASSTQAGNTIYF. Full variable domain (remainder filled in from reference TRBV5-1 and TRBJ1-3): KAGVTQTPRYLIKTRGQQVTLSCSPISGHRSVSWYQQTPGQGLQFLFEYFSETQRNKGNFPGRFSGRQFSNSRSEMNVSTLELGDSALYLCASSTQAGNTIYFGEGSWLTVV.

Here the CDR3 reads CASSIARGGRNYGYTF. DNA of the CDR3: TGTGCCAGTAGTATTGCCCGAGGGGGTCGGAACTATGGCTACACCTTC. The chain is built from TRBV19 and TRBJ1-2; D perhaps matches TRBD1 (6 bases). From germline, CDR1 is LNHDA and CDR2 SQIVND (reference sequence). V lost 3 bases and J 2 bases, leaving 16 bases between the germline ends. The CDR3 runs 16 residues. The complete variable domain, with remaining parts taken from reference TRBV19 and TRBJ1-2, reads DGGITQSPKYLFRKEGQNVTLSCEQNLNHDAMYWYRQDPGQGLRLIYYSQIVNDFQKGDIAEGYSVSREKKESFPLTVTSAQKNPTAFYLCASSIARGGRNYGYTFGSGTRLTVV.

This chain uses TRBV18 with TRBJ2-7, with 13 bases lining up with TRBD2. The CDR3 loop spans 15 amino acids. Germline assignment: CDR1 KGHSH and CDR2 LQKENI. Germline trimming cut 2 bases from V and 2 bases from J; bases unmatched to any gene: 0. The CDR3 bases are TGTGCCAGCTCACCAACTAGCGGGGGGGCCTACGAGCAGTACTTC. Protein sequence: CASSPTSGGAYEQYF.

V gene TRBV7-8 combines with J gene TRBJ1-4, with TRBD1 matching 7 bases. The CDR3 runs to 16 residues. Trimming removed 3 bases from V and 0 bases from J; junction bases left unmatched: 4. Germline V gene lookup returns CDR1 SGHVS and CDR2 FQNEAQ. The CDR3 DNA reads TGTGCCAGCAGCTTGACAGGGATCACAACTAATGAAAAACTGTTTTTT. Translated: CASSLTGITTNEKLFF.

The CDR3 loop reads CASSSEESYSGANVLTF. As DNA, the CDR3 is TGCGCCAGCAGCTCGGAAGAGTCCTACTCTGGGGCCAACGTCCTGACTTTC. J is TRBJ2-6 and V is TRBV5-1; D is unclear. V lost 3 bases and J lost 0, with 13 bases in between. The CDR3 is 17 residues long. Per the germline V gene, CDR1 is SGHRS and CDR2 is YFSETQ.

The chain uses TRBV6-6 and TRBJ2-3; D ambiguous. The V gene's germline CDR1 is MNHNY and CDR2 SVGAGI (reference sequence). Between the trimmed V and J ends, which lost 8 bases and 5 bases, there was a span of 11 bases. This CDR3 is 12 amino acids long. CDR3 sequence reads: CASGLHLDTQYF. The DNA for the CDR3 is TGTGCCAGCGGGCTACATTTAGATACGCAGTATTTT.

This clone was recorded once. V is TRBV5-1 and J is TRBJ1-1; 8 bases match TRBD1. The V and J ends lost 0 bases and 6 bases, in that order; junction bases with no gene match: 7. Germline V CDR1 and CDR2: SGHRS, YFSETQ. The CDR3 is 15 residues long. CDR3 DNA: TGCGCCAGCAGCTTGGCGGCAGGGGGCATCTCTGAAGCTTTCTTT. It translates to CASSLAAGGISEAFF.

V and J are TRBV5-1 and TRBJ2-5; TRBD2 agrees at 7 bases. CDR3 size: 15 residues. J was trimmed by 3 bases and V by 4 bases; bases with no gene match: 9. Germline loops: CDR1 SGHRS, CDR2 YFSETQ. The CDR3, as DNA: TGCGCCAGCAGCGGATCCGGACTAGTAGAAGAGACCCAGTACTTC. Residues: CASSGSGLVEETQYF.

The CDR3 loop reads CASSVALSSFETQYF. In nucleotides, the CDR3 is TGTGCCAGCAGCGTAGCTCTAAGCTCCTTTGAGACCCAGTACTTC. This chain joins TRBV9 and TRBJ2-5; D call uncertain. Germline assignment: CDR1 SGDLS and CDR2 YYNGEE. With 0 bases removed from V and 5 bases from J, the gap between germline ends came to 14 bases. The CDR3 has 15 residues.

The chain links TRBV7-9 to TRBJ2-7, with D hard to call. Germline V lookup: CDR1 SEHNR, CDR2 FQNEAQ (reference sequence). Trimming took 4 bases from V and 3 from J, leaving 7 bases between them. The CDR3 sequence is 12 residues long. The CDR3 loop is CASSSQIYEQYF. The CDR3 DNA follows: TGTGCCAGCAGCTCCCAAATCTACGAGCAGTACTTC.

CDR3 region: CASSPQGSNQPQHF. The CDR3 nucleotides are TGTGCCAGCTCACCTCAGGGGAGCAATCAGCCCCAGCATTTT. This chain uses TRBV18 with TRBJ1-5; weak D call: TRBD1 (6 bases). This CDR3 has 14 residues. Germline V CDR1 and CDR2: KGHSH, LQKENI. Trimming left V 3 bases short and J 1 base short, with 7 bases between.

The rearrangement uses TRBV7-8 and TRBJ2-1, with TRBD1 matching 9 bases. CDR3 size: 17 residues. Germline V gene lookup returns CDR1 SGHVS and CDR2 FQNEAQ. J was trimmed by 0 bases and V by 4 bases; bases with no gene match: 7. CDR3 DNA sequence: TGTGCCAGCAGCTCAGCGGGGACAGGGAGCTCCTACAATGAGCAGTTCTTC. As protein: CASSSAGTGSSYNEQFF.

V gene TRBV5-1 combines with J gene TRBJ2-3; 14 bases are a match to TRBD2. The CDR3 runs 18 residues. V lost 4 bases, J lost 1 base, and 8 bases stayed unmatched. The germline V gene encodes CDR1 SGHRS and CDR2 YFSETQ. CDR3 loop: CASSLGLAGDRGTDTQYF. CDR3 DNA: TGCGCCAGCAGCCTGGGACTAGCGGGGGATCGGGGCACAGATACGCAGTATTTT.

CDR3 region: CAWSRKGTLSNQPQHF. The CDR3 region has the DNA TGTGCCTGGAGTAGAAAAGGGACACTTAGCAATCAGCCCCAGCATTTT. The chain combines TRBV30 with TRBJ1-5; D might be TRBD1 (6 bases). Trimming pared 2 bases from V and 0 bases from J, leaving 14 bases between. Per germline, CDR1 GTSNPN and CDR2 SVGIG (reference sequence). The length of the CDR3 is 16 residues. The full variable domain, rest sourced from reference TRBV30 and TRBJ1-5, is SQTIHQWPATLVQPVGSPLSLECTVEGTSNPNLYWYRQAAGRGLQLLFYSVGIGQISSEVPQNLSASRPQDRQFILSSKKLLLSDSGFYLCAWSRKGTLSNQPQHFGDGTRLSIL.

In nucleotides, the CDR3 is TGTGCCAGCAGCTCCGGATTCCCCGGAAACACCATATATTTT. As protein: CASSSGFPGNTIYF. The chain combines TRBV5-5 with TRBJ1-3; D not certain. The CDR3 has 14 amino acids. The V gene lost 3 bases and the J gene lost 4 bases, with 11 bases spanning the gap. In germline, CDR1 is SGHKS, CDR2 YYEKEE (reference sequence).

V gene TRBV6-6 combines with J gene TRBJ2-5; the match to TRBD2 covers 9 bases. The last part of the DNA fits TRBJ2-7 better; the J call may be wrong. CDR1 is MNHNY, CDR2 SVGAGI, per germline (reference sequence). This CDR3 has 14 residues. The CDR3 spells CASSSTSGSYEQYF. DNA of the CDR3: TGTGCCAGCAGTTCGACTAGCGGATCCTACGAGCAGTACTTC.

The V gene is TRBV5-5, the J gene TRBJ1-4, with a weak D call TRBD1 (5 bases). The V gene's germline CDR1 is SGHKS and CDR2 YYEKEE (reference sequence). Trimming took 3 bases from V and 0 from J, leaving 9 bases between them. The CDR3 has 15 residues. The CDR3 sequence: CASSSQGATNEKLFF. The CDR3 DNA reads TGTGCCAGCAGCTCTCAGGGCGCAACTAATGAAAAACTGTTTTTT.

V and J are TRBV27 and TRBJ1-1; D not certain. V was shortened by 1 base and J by 5 bases, with 8 bases between the two germline ends. The CDR3 has 13 residues. Germline loops: CDR1 MNHEY, CDR2 SMNVEV (reference sequence). The CDR3 protein is CASSLWGRTEAFF. The DNA of the CDR3 is TGTGCCAGCAGTTTATGGGGTAGGACTGAAGCTTTCTTT.

The chain employs TRBV21-1 and TRBJ2-5. TRBV21-1 is labeled a pseudogene. The CDR3 totals 10 residues. The CDR3 nucleotides are TGTGCCAGCAGCCAAGAGACCCAGTACTTC. The encoded protein is CASSQETQYF.

The rearrangement links TRBV7-9 to TRBJ1-2; D gene uncertain. This CDR3 comprises 13 residues. In germline, CDR1 is SEHNR, CDR2 FQNEAQ (reference sequence). V shed 4 bases and J shed 7 bases, with 13 bases lying between them. The DNA for the CDR3 is TGTGCCAGCAGCTCGGACCGAGGTAGTGGCTACACCTTC. As protein: CASSSDRGSGYTF.

V is TRBV11-2 and J is TRBJ2-2; either TRBD1 or TRBD2 may supply D (5 bases each). Between the trimmed V and J ends, which lost 1 base and 7 bases, there was a span of 10 bases. This CDR3 comprises 14 residues. Germline lookup yields CDR1 SGHAT and CDR2 FQNNGV. As DNA, the CDR3 is TGTGCCAGCAGCTTAGCAGTGGGGGACGGGGAGCTGTTTTTT. Translated: CASSLAVGDGELFF.

The rearrangement links TRBV7-9 to TRBJ1-6; 11 bases are a match to TRBD1. Germline CDR1 is SEHNR and CDR2 is FQNEAQ (reference sequence). Losses at the gene ends were 10 bases for V and 8 bases for J; bases not matched to a gene: 7. The CDR3 spans 14 residues. The CDR3 DNA reads as TGTGCCATCGTACCGGGACAGGGGGATTCACCCCTCCACTTT. As protein: CAIVPGQGDSPLHF.

The genes are TRBV9 and TRBJ1-1; D ambiguous. Germline CDR1 reads SGDLS; CDR2 reads YYNGEE. CDR3 length: 17 amino acids. V was trimmed by 0 bases and J by 2 bases, leaving 17 bases between them. CDR3 protein: CASSVGIGTAPNTEAFF. As DNA, the CDR3 is TGTGCCAGCAGCGTAGGAATCGGAACGGCACCCAACACTGAAGCTTTCTTT. Full variable domain (missing parts from reference TRBV9 and TRBJ1-1): DSGVTQTPKHLITATGQRVTLRCSPRSGDLSVYWYQQSLDQGLQFLIQYYNGEERAKGNILERFSAQQFPDLHSELNLSSLELGDSALYFCASSVGIGTAPNTEAFFGQGTRLTVV.

The chain combines TRBV6-5 with TRBJ1-1; the D gene is possibly TRBD1 (6 bases). Trimming took 6 bases from V and 1 from J, leaving 9 bases between them. CDR3 size: 13 residues. Germline CDR1 is MNHEY and CDR2 is SVGAGI. Here the CDR3 DNA reads TGTGCCAGCAGCCTGGGACAGAACACTGAAGCTTTCTTT. Protein product: CASSLGQNTEAFF.

The chain employs TRBV28 and TRBJ1-6; D gene unclear. The CDR3 sequence is 13 residues long. Germline assignment: CDR1 MDHEN and CDR2 SYDVKM. The V end lost 3 bases, the J end lost 14 bases, and 14 bases lay between the germline ends. Written as DNA, the CDR3 is TGTGCCAGCAGTTTTGAAAGGCTTAGGGCCCTCCACTTT. The encoded protein is CASSFERLRALHF. Full variable domain (remainder filled in from reference TRBV28 and TRBJ1-6): DVKVTQSSRYLVKRTGEKVFLECVQDMDHENMFWYRQDPGLGLRLIYFSYDVKMKEKGDIPEGYSVSREKKERFSLILESASTNQTSMYLCASSFERLRALHFGNGTRLTVT.

As DNA, the CDR3 is TGTGCCAGCAGCTGGGGTGGCACAGGGCTCTTGGTGGATGGCTACACCTTC. This codes for CASSWGGTGLLVDGYTF. The rearrangement joins TRBV5-5 to TRBJ1-2; D is possibly TRBD1 (6 bases). V lost 3 bases, J lost 6 bases, and 24 bases lay in between. This CDR3 has 17 amino acids. Germline CDR1 SGHKS, CDR2 YYEKEE (reference sequence).

This sequence joins TRBV10-3 and TRBJ2-4; maybe TRBD2 (6 bases). The germline V gene encodes CDR1 ENHRY and CDR2 SYGVKD. V was cut by 4 bases and J by 1 base, with 20 bases left in between. The CDR3 sequence is 18 residues long. In DNA, the CDR3 is TGTGCCATCAGTGCCTCTTACGAGGGAGGTAACGCCAAAAACATTCAGTACTTC. Amino acids: CAISASYEGGNAKNIQYF.

The chain combines TRBV5-6 with TRBJ1-4, with D possibly being TRBD1 (5 bases). Trimming removed 2 bases at V and 11 bases at J, with 16 bases between. The CDR3 sequence is 14 residues long. CDR1 and CDR2 (germline): SGHDT, YYEEEE. The DNA for the CDR3 is TGTGCCAGCAGCTTCCGGGACCTCCGAGGGAAACTGTTTTTT. Protein: CASSFRDLRGKLFF.

The J gene is TRBJ1-5, the V gene TRBV9; the D is unclear. V gave up 4 bases and J gave up 6 bases, with 20 bases separating them. CDR3 length equals 16 residues. Germline V gene sequence: CDR1 SGDLS, CDR2 YYNGEE. In DNA, the CDR3 is TGTGCCAGCAGCCCCTGGGATACCTCAGGCGGTCAGCCCCAGCATTTT. This encodes CASSPWDTSGGQPQHF.